The clone carrying this T cell receptor beta chain has at least ten counts. V lost 4 bases and J lost 1, with 4 bases in between. Germline lookup yields CDR1 LGHDT and CDR2 YNNKEL (reference sequence). CDR3 length: 12 amino acids. This record comes from a study of T cells after yellow fever vaccination. TCR cDNA, made by 5'RACE template switching, carried an added universal primer site and UMIs. One entry per CDR3 protein, called by TCRdb with MiXCR from the 5' RACE reads. This table holds 250,000 to 300,000 distinct CDR3 sequences, roughly 5% found once. This material consisted of CD4+ T cells sorted from PBMCs, taken on the day of the yellow fever booster vaccination. The chain links TRBV3-1 to TRBJ2-5; D is unclear. The sequence derives from a man aged 18 to 30 who received the YFV17D yellow fever vaccine. The CDR3 loop reads CASSPPQETQYF. The CDR3 region has the DNA TGTGCCAGCAGCCCCCCCCAAGAGACCCAGTACTTC.